Here is one TCR beta chain with its context. This record belongs to a study of CD8+CD57+ T cells in acquired aplastic anemia. About the study: Mean yield of DNA from sorted CD4+ and CD8+ cells was roughly 3.1 ug.

Those patients picked for sequencing had displayed CD8+CD57+ cell expansion on flow cytometry. Severe acquired aplastic anemia was present in all patients. There are 13 residues in the CDR3. V shed 0 bases and J shed 8 bases, with 7 bases lying between them. CDR1 and CDR2 (germline): ENHRY, SYGVKD. TCR beta VDJ and CDR3 were profiled, and genomic DNA was the template. TCRdb called the reads again in MiXCR, with one record for every CDR3 protein. Among under 200,000 distinct CDR3 sequences listed, 45% to 50% were seen once. The clonotype was recovered from a human donor with aplastic anemia. Specimen: sorted CD4+, CD8+, or CD8+CD57+ T cells (not recorded which) from PBMCs. The rearrangement joins TRBV10-3 to TRBJ1-4; D gene uncertain. The CDR3 DNA reads TGTGCCATCAGTGAGTCTGTTAAAGAAAAACTGTTTTTT. Residues: CAISESVKEKLFF.